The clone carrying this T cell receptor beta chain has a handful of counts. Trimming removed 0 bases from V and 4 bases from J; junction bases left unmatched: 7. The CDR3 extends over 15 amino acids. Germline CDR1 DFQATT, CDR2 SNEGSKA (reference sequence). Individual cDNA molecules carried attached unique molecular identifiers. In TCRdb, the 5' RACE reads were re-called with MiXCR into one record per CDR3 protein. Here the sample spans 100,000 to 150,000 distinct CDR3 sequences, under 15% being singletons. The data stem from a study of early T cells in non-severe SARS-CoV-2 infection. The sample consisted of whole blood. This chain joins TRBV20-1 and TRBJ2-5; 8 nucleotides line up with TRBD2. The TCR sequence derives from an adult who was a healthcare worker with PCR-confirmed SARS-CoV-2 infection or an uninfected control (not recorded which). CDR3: CSARDKAGEGETQYF. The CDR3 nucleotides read TGCAGTGCTAGAGATAAAGCGGGGGAGGGAGAGACCCAGTACTTC.